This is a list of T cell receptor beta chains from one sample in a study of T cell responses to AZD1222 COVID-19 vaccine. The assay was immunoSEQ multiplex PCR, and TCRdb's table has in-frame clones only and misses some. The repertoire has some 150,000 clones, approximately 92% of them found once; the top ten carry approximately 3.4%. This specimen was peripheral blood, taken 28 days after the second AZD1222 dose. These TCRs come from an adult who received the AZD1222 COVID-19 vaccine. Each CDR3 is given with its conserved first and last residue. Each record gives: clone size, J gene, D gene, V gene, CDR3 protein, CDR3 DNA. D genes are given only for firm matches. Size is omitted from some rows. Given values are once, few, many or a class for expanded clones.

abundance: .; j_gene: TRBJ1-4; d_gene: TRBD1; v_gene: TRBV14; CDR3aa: CASRTGTGTLNGEKLFF; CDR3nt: TGTGCCAGCAGGACCGGGACAGGCACTTTGAACGGTGAAAAACTGTTTTTT
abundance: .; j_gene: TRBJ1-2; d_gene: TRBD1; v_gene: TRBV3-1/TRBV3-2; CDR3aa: CASSQDRGEGGYTF; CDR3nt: TGTGCCAGCAGCCAAGACAGGGGGGAAGGTGGCTACACCTTC
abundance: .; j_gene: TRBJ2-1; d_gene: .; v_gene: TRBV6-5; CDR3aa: CASSYPGVNEQFF; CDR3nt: TGTGCCAGCAGTTACCCGGGGGTGAATGAGCAGTTCTTC
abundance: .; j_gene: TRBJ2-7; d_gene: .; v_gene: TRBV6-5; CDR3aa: CASSTATYEQYF; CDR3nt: TGTGCCAGCAGTACAGCAACCTACGAGCAGTACTTC
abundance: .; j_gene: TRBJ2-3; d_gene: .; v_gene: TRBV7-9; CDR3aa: CASSPPGWSTDTQYF; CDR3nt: TGTGCCAGCAGCCCGCCCGGCTGGAGCACAGATACGCAGTATTTT
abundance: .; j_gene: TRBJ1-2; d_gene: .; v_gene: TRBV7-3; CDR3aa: CASIPPPREGYGYTF; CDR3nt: TGTGCCAGCATCCCACCCCCCAGGGAGGGCTATGGCTACACCTTC
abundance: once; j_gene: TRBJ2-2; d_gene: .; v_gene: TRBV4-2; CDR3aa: CASSQDVRQGNTGELFF; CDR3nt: TGTGCCAGCAGCCAAGATGTGCGGCAGGGGAACACCGGGGAGCTGTTTTTT
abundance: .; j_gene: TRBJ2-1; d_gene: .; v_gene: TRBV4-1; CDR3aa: CASSQASASYNEQFF; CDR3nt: TGCGCCAGCAGCCAGGCTAGCGCTTCCTACAATGAGCAGTTCTTC
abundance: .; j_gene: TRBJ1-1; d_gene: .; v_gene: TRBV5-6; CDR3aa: CASSLFWAGWSYPEAFF; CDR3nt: TGTGCCAGCAGCTTGTTTTGGGCGGGCTGGTCGTATCCTGAAGCTTTCTTT
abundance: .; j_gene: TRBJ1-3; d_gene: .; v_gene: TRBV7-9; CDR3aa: CASSLTGQLNTIYF; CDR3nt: TGTGCCAGCAGCCTAACGGGGCAGCTCAACACCATATATTTT
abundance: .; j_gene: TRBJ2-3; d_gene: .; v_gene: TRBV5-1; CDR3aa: CASSSYRVGTDTQYF; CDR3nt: TGCGCCAGCAGCTCTTACAGGGTTGGGACAGATACGCAGTATTTT
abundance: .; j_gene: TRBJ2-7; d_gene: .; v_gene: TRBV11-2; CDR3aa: CASSLEGAGSGEQYF; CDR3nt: TGTGCCAGCAGCTTGGAGGGGGCAGGGTCGGGCGAGCAGTACTTC
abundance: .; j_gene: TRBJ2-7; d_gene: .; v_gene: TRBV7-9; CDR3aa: CASSATGAYEQYF; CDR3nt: TGTGCCAGCAGCGCCACAGGTGCCTACGAGCAGTACTTC
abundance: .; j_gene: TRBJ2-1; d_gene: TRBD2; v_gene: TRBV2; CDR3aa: CASSTGGTSEHNEQFF; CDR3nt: TGTGCCAGCAGCACCGGTGGGACTAGCGAACACAATGAGCAGTTCTTC
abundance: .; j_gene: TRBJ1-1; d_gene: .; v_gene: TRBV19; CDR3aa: CASSIVSRAGAEAFF; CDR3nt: TGTGCCAGTAGTATTGTGTCGCGGGCCGGGGCTGAAGCTTTCTTT
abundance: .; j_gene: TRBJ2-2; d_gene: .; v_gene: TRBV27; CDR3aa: CASSRDVGDTGELFF; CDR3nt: TGTGCCAGCAGTCGGGATGTCGGGGACACCGGGGAGCTGTTTTTT
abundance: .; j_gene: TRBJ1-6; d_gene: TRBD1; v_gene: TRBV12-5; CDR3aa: CASGLVQGAVFDSPLHF; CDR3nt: TGTGCTAGTGGTTTGGTACAGGGGGCAGTTTTCGATTCACCCCTCCACTTT
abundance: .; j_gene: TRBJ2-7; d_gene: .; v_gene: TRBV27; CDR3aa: CASSLQPGRSYEQYF; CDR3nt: TGTGCCAGCAGTTTACAACCCGGACGGAGCTACGAGCAGTACTTC
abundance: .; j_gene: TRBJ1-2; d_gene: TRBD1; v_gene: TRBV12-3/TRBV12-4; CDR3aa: CASSPGTVDGYTF; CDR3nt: TGTGCCAGCAGTCCGGGGACAGTGGATGGCTACACCTTC
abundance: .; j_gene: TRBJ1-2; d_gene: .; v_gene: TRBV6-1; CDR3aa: CASSEMSINYGYTF; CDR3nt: TGTGCCAGCAGTGAAATGTCCATCAACTATGGCTACACCTTC
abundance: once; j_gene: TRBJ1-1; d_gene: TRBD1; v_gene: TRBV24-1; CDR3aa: CATSVSDRTEAFF; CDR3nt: TGTGCCACCAGCGTCTCGGACAGGACTGAAGCTTTCTTT
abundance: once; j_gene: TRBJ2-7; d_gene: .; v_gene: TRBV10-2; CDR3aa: CASSDYPGSSYEQYF; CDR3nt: TGCGCCAGCAGTGATTACCCAGGGAGCTCCTACGAGCAGTACTTC
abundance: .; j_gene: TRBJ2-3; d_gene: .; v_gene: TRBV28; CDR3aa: CASLPPDPSTDTQYF; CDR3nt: TGTGCCAGCCTCCCCCCGGACCCTAGCACAGATACGCAGTATTTT
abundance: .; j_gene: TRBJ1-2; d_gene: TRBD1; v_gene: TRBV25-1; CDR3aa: CASSVLGQGIDGYTF; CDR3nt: TGTGCCAGCAGTGTGTTAGGACAGGGTATCGATGGCTACACCTTC
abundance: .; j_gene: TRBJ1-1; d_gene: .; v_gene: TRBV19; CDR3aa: CASSIDGSMNTEAFF; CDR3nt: TGTGCCAGTAGTATAGATGGCAGTATGAACACTGAAGCTTTCTTT
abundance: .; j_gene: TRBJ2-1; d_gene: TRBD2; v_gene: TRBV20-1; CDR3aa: CSATAGVEQFF; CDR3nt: TGCAGTGCTACAGCGGGAGTTGAGCAGTTCTTC
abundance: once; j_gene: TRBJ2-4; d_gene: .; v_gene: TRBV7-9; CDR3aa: CASSSPGPKNIQYF; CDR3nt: TGTGCCAGCAGCTCTCCGGGGCCCAAAAACATTCAGTACTTC
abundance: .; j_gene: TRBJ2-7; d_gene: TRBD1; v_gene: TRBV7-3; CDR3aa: CASSSAGGSYEQYF; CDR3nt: TGTGCCAGCAGCTCGGCAGGGGGAAGCTACGAGCAGTACTTC
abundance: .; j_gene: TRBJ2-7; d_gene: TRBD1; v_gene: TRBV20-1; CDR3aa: CSASQREGQGIRYEQYF; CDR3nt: TGCAGTGCTAGTCAGAGGGAGGGACAGGGGATTCGCTACGAGCAGTACTTC
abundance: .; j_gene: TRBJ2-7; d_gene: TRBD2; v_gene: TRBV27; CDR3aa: CASSLFSGTRSYEQYF; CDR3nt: TGTGCCAGCAGTTTATTTAGCGGGACTCGCTCCTACGAGCAGTACTTC
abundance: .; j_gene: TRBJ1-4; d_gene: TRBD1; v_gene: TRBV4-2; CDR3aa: CASSRPDRANEKLFF; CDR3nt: TGTGCCAGCAGCCGACCCGACAGGGCTAATGAAAAACTGTTTTTT